This T cell receptor (beta chain) was captured by sequencing in a study of T cell repertoires in ileal Crohn's disease (dated by TCRdb to about 2019). In the study overall: Median disease duration was approximately 8 years, and approximately 34% of patients were identified as active smokers at the time of surgery. A total of around 150 mucosal samples from some 60 patients were sequenced, collected from several sites on the surgical specimen as well as at postoperative endoscopy. TCR repertoire analysis was performed in around 50 Crohn's disease patients drawn from a prospective multicentre cohort. Endoscopic postoperative recurrence was defined by a Rutgeerts score above i0. The study ran alongside a multicentre cohort designed to identify predictors of early endoscopic recurrence after ileocolonic resection. Every patient underwent surgery because of a complication, which was stricturing disease in about 60% and penetrating disease in roughly 40%. Roughly half of the patients were given postoperative therapy, with fewer than 12 receiving thiopurines and 15 to 20 receiving anti-TNF agents. Results and caveats for the whole study, not just this receptor: Endoscopic recurrence was found to be associated with higher high-frequency clone percentages at surgery, and recurrence was observed in all patients with clonality above 26.8% (18/57). A significantly higher proportion of clonal expansions was observed in active smokers at surgery than in non-smokers (about 25% vs 18%, p=0.02). Mucosal CD4 and CD8 T cells were sorted and sequenced only in a subgroup of patients, whose size was not stated. Compared with CD4 T cells, sorted CD8 T cells contained more high-frequency clones, which suggests that the mucosal expansions were mostly CD8.

The cysteine opens and the phenylalanine closes a CDR3 of 12 amino acids. CDR3 DNA is the only sequence kept; it has 36 bases, read in frame from the first base. The germline V gene (reference sequence) gives CDR1 as SGHKS and CDR2 as YYEKEE. V and J are truncated by 3 bases and 6 bases respectively, leaving an intervening sequence of 6 bases. To prepare the library, the immunoSEQ multiplex PCR assay was applied. A two-step, amplification bias-controlled multiplex PCR was used by Adaptive Biotechnology to amplify CDR3 regions from genomic DNA. The first PCR used primers for every V and J gene segment; the second PCR added barcodes and Illumina adapters. An Illumina instrument was used to sequence the CDR3 libraries. In the source study's methods: Analysis combined the vendor-provided pipelines with custom analysis of raw data in R/Bioconductor under R version 3.3.0. Clonality, ranging from 0 to 1, was calculated as the inverse of the normalised Shannon entropy of all productive clones. The repertoire share taken up by the top 100 clones defined high-frequency clones, and only clones that passed a 95% confidence test were kept. The Simpson index measured repertoire diversity, and the Morisita-Horn index measured overlap between samples. TCRdb took over this immuneACCESS table, retaining in-frame rearrangements with V and J assigned. Such tables are incomplete; in checked studies, under half of the missing clones stem from an unresolved V gene, and the remainder is unexplained. That table gives V, J and clone size, and the DNA gave D and trimming. The sample table lists a few thousand clones, over 75% of them with a count of one. Of the sample, about 0.8% falls within the top ten clones.

Before cell sorting, lamina propria lymphocytes from surgical specimens were separated using a Ficoll-hypaque gradient. Adults with ileal or ileocolonic Crohn's disease for whom ileocolonic resection was indicated were considered eligible. Sorting of CD4 and CD8 T cells was performed on a BD FACSAria III, reaching a mean purity above 97%. In regard to this clone: Its antigen is not yet known. Qualities for individual bases were not recorded, and no much larger clone is one base off.

Sequenced sample: CD4+ T cells from ileum. The chain links TRBV5-5 with TRBJ2-2; 5 matching bases give a weak D call of TRBD2. This receptor was identified in an adult with Crohn's disease. Some clones in this sample may be carry-over from other donors' samples. Here the CDR3 is given as CASSSRAGELFF. The nucleotide sequence reads TGTGCCAGCAGCTCGAGGGCCGGGGAGCTGTTTTTT. The CDR3, completed at both ends by the reference TRBV5-5 and TRBJ2-2 genes, gives the full variable domain DAGVTQSPTHLIKTRGQQVTLRCSPISGHKSVSWYQQVLGQGPQFIFQYYEKEERGRGNFPDRFSARQFPNYSSELNVNALLLGDSALYLCASSSRAGELFFGEGSRLTVL.